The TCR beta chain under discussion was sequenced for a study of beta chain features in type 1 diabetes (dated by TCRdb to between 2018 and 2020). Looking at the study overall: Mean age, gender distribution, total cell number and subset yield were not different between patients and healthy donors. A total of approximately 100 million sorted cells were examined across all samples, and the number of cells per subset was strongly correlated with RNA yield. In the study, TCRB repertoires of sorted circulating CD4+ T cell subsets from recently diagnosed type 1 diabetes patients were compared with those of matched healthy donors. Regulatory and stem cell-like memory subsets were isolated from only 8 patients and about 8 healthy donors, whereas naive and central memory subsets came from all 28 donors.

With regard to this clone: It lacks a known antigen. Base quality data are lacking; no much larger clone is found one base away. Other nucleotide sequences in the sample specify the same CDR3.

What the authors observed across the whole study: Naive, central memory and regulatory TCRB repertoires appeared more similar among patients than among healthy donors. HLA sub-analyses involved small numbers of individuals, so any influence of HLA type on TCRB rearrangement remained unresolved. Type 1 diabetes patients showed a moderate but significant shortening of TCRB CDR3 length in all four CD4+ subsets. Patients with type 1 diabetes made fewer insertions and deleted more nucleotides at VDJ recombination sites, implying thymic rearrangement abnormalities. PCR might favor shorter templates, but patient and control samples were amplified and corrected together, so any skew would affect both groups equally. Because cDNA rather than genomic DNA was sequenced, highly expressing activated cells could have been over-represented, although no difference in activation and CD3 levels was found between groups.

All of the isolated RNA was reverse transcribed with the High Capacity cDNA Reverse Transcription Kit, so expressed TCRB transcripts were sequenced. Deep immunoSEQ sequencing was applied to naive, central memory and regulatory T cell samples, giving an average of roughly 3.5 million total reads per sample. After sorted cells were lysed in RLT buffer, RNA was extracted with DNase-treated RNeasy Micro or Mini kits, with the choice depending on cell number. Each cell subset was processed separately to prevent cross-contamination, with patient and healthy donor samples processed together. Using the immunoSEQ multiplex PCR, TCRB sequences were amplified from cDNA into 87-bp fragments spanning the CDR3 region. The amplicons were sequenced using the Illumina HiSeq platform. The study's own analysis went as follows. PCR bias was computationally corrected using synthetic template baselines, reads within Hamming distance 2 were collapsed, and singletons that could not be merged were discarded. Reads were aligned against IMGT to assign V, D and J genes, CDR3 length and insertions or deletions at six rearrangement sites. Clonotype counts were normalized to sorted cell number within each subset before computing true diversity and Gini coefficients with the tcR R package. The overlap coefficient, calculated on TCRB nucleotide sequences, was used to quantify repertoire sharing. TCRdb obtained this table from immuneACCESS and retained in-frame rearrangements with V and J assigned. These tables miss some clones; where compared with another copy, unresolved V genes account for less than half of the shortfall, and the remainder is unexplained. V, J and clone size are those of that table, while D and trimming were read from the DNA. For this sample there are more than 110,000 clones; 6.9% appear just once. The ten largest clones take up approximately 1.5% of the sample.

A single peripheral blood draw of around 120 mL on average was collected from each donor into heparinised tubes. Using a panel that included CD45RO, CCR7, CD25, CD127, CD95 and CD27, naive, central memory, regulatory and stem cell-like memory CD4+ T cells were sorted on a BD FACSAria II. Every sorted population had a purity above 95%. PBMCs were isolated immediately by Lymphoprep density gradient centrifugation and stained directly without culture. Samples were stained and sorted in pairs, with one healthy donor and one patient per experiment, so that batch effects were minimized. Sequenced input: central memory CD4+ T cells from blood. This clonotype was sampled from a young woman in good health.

In nucleotides, the sequence is TGCAGTGCTAGACGGGGTGAAGCTTTCTTT. Translation gives CSARRGEAFF. The chain links TRBV20-1 with TRBJ1-1; confidence is insufficient to name the D gene. Measured from the cysteine to the phenylalanine, the CDR3 is 10 residues long. Only the CDR3 portion is preserved as DNA: 30 bases, with reading frame beginning at the first base. From the germline V gene (reference sequence), CDR1 is DFQATT and CDR2 is SNEGSKA. V is pared back by 2 bases and J by 7 bases, with 5 bases lying between the germline termini.